The 20 T cell receptor beta chains given below trace back to one sample, sequenced in a study of CD8 T cells in Susac syndrome. With random hexamers, 0.5 to 1 ug RNA was reverse transcribed. MiXCR was run by TCRdb on the immunoSEQ multiplex PCR reads, yielding one entry per CDR3 protein. The table lists about 180,000 distinct CDR3 sequences, approximately 93% of them singletons. Sequencing was performed on CD4+ T cells from PBMCs. Source of these receptors: a human donor with multiple sclerosis.

CDR3 nucleotides: TGTGCCAGCAGCCAAGATGGGATAGGAAACTACGAGCAGTACTTC. It translates to CASSQDGIGNYEQYF. The genes are TRBV3-1 and TRBJ2-7; no reliable D call. In germline, CDR1 is LGHDT, CDR2 YNNKEL (reference sequence). The length of the CDR3 is 15 residues. Between the trimmed V and J ends, which lost 0 bases and 3 bases, there was a span of 12 bases.

This clonotype was recorded only once. The chain joins TRBV4-1 to TRBJ2-1, with a possible D match to TRBD2 (6 bases). The V end lost 5 bases, the J end lost 0 bases, and 20 bases lay between the germline ends. This CDR3 contains 18 residues. Per the germline V gene, CDR1 is MGHRA and CDR2 is YSYEKL. The CDR3 protein is CASSYRDSTVSSYNEQFF. The CDR3 DNA reads as TGCGCCAGCAGCTATCGGGACTCCACAGTTTCCTCCTACAATGAGCAGTTCTTC.

The chain couples TRBV5-6 to TRBJ2-7; TRBD1 or TRBD2 may be the D gene (5 bases each). Germline V lookup: CDR1 SGHDT, CDR2 YYEEEE. Between the trimmed V and J ends, which lost 4 bases and 2 bases, there was a span of 16 bases. The length of the CDR3 is 15 residues. The CDR3 spells CASSPSGWGTYEQYF. In nucleotides, the CDR3 is TGTGCCAGCAGCCCGTCTGGCTGGGGGACCTACGAGCAGTACTTC.

The chain combines TRBV5-1 with TRBJ2-3; no firm D call. Germline assignment: CDR1 SGHRS and CDR2 YFSETQ. Trimming removed 0 bases at V and 1 base at J, with 9 bases between. This CDR3 contains 15 residues. Written as DNA, the CDR3 is TGCGCCAGCAGCTTGGGTTTGCGGCGCACAGATACGCAGTATTTT. Translating it yields CASSLGLRRTDTQYF.

The chain couples TRBV6-6 to TRBJ1-5, with TRBD1 matching over 7 bases. Germline V gene lookup returns CDR1 MNHNY and CDR2 SVGAGI (reference sequence). This CDR3 is 13 amino acids long. V gave up 7 bases and J gave up 5 bases; unmatched junction bases: 5. CDR3 sequence: CASTPTGDQPQHF. CDR3 bases: TGTGCCAGCACCCCCACAGGGGATCAGCCCCAGCATTTT.

This chain links TRBV28 with TRBJ2-1; perhaps TRBD2 as D (5 bases). The CDR3 is 11 amino acids. Trimming pared 5 bases from V and 12 bases from J, leaving 11 bases between. CDR1 is MDHEN and CDR2 is SYDVKM in the germline V gene. The DNA for the CDR3 is TGTGCCAGCAGTAGGGAGATGGGGCAGTTCTTC. This gives the protein CASSREMGQFF.

The rearrangement links TRBV7-9 to TRBJ1-6; no firm D call. The CDR3 is 15 amino acids. V lost 4 bases and J lost 9, with 16 bases in between. The V gene's germline CDR1 is SEHNR and CDR2 FQNEAQ (reference sequence). This chain's CDR3 is CASSYYPNRASPLHF. In DNA form, the CDR3 reads TGTGCCAGCAGCTATTACCCAAACAGAGCTTCACCCCTCCACTTT. The whole variable domain, filled in from reference TRBV7-9 and TRBJ1-6, reads DTGVSQNPRHKITKRGQNVTFRCDPISEHNRLYWYRQTLGQGPEFLTYFQNEAQLEKSRLLSDRFSAERPKGSFSTLEIQRTEQGDSAMYLCASSYYPNRASPLHFGNGTRLTVT.

The chain employs TRBV20-1 and TRBJ1-4; D might be TRBD1 (6 bases). V lost 5 bases, J lost 8 bases, and 15 bases lay in between. CDR3 length equals 13 residues. Germline CDR1 and CDR2: DFQATT and SNEGSKA (reference sequence). The CDR3 DNA is TGCAGTGCTTATACAGGGTTAGGCGAAAAACTGTTTTTT. This gives the protein CSAYTGLGEKLFF.

This clonotype was counted once. The J gene is TRBJ1-6, the V gene TRBV2; 8 bases match TRBD1. The CDR3 is 12 residues long. CDR1 SNHLY and CDR2 FYNNEI come from the germline V gene. V lost 6 bases to trimming and J lost 17 bases; unmatched junction nucleotides: 9. The CDR3 nucleotides read TGTGCCAGCAGAGACAGGGGCCCACACGTCCACTTT. The encoded protein is CASRDRGPHVHF.

This chain links TRBV29-1 with TRBJ2-7; weak D call: TRBD1 (6 bases). Germline V gene lookup returns CDR1 SQVTM and CDR2 ANQGSEA. The CDR3 length is 13 residues. V was trimmed by 6 bases and J by 9 bases, leaving 21 bases between them. DNA for the CDR3: TGCAGCGTCGCAATAGGACAGCCGTTTGTGCAGTACTTC. It is translated as CSVAIGQPFVQYF.

The gene calls are TRBV7-2 and TRBJ2-2; TRBD1 matches 7 bases. V lost 3 bases and J lost 4; bases outside the gene matches: 2. Germline assignment: CDR1 SGHTA and CDR2 FQGNSA. This CDR3 region has 14 residues. The CDR3, as DNA: TGTGCCAGCAGCTTCGGACAGGCCACCGGGGAGCTGTTTTTT. It translates to CASSFGQATGELFF.

The chain links TRBV12-3 or TRBV12-4 to TRBJ2-7; D uncertain. Trimming took 0 bases from V and 6 from J, leaving 12 bases between them. This CDR3 has 14 residues. The CDR3 DNA reads as TGTGCCAGCAGTTTAGCTGTTAAGTTGAGCGAGCAGTACTTC. Residues: CASSLAVKLSEQYF.

V is TRBV10-3 and J is TRBJ2-1; 16 nucleotides match TRBD2. Germline V gives CDR1 ENHRY, CDR2 SYGVKD. Trimming cost V 8 bases and J 6 bases; bases outside gene matches: 4. The CDR3 is 15 amino acids. CDR3 loop: CAIGTSGRAVNEQFF. CDR3 in DNA: TGTGCCATCGGGACTAGCGGGAGGGCCGTCAATGAGCAGTTCTTC.

This chain links TRBV12-3 or TRBV12-4 with TRBJ2-4; 10 positions agree with TRBD2. V dropped 8 bases and J dropped 4; count of bases not matched to a gene: 11. CDR3 size: 16 residues. CDR3: CASGTRTSGMKNIQYF. The DNA of the CDR3 is TGTGCCAGCGGGACTCGCACTAGCGGGATGAAAAACATTCAGTACTTC.

The genes are TRBV9 and TRBJ2-5; 11 bases fit TRBD1. The CDR3 sequence is 17 residues long. J was trimmed by 2 bases and V by 3 bases; bases with no gene match: 9. Germline-derived CDR1 and CDR2 are SGDLS and YYNGEE. The CDR3 sequence: CASSAGWGTGGQETQYF. In nucleotides, the CDR3 is TGTGCCAGCAGCGCCGGGTGGGGGACAGGGGGGCAAGAGACCCAGTACTTC.

To note about this clonotype: At one end the junction does not follow the germline gene, possibly because of a read error. V is TRBV7-8 and J is TRBJ1-2; no reliable D call. This CDR3 is built from 11 residues. Germline V CDR1 and CDR2: SGHVS, FQNEAQ. The CDR3 DNA sequence: TGTGCCAGCAGCCCGTATCAAATAGGGAGCTTC. Amino acid sequence: CASSPYQIGSF.

The rearrangement links TRBV13 to TRBJ1-5, with D unclear. V lost 3 bases and J lost 4, with 10 bases in between. Germline V gene data show CDR1 as PRHDT and CDR2 as FYEKMQ (reference sequence). CDR3 size: 14 residues. This chain's CDR3 is CASSFIRGNQPQHF. The CDR3, as DNA: TGTGCCAGCAGCTTCATTCGGGGAAATCAGCCCCAGCATTTT.

As DNA, the CDR3 is TGCGCCAGCAGCCAAGAAAAGAAATTGCAAATTCGAAGGTCCTACAATGAGCAGTTCTTC. Its translation is CASSQEKKLQIRRSYNEQFF. The chain is built from TRBV4-1 and TRBJ2-1; D is unclear. The V gene's germline CDR1 is MGHRA and CDR2 YSYEKL. The CDR3 sequence is 20 residues long. With 0 bases removed from V and 1 base from J, the gap between germline ends came to 22 bases.

This clonotype was recorded only once. The V and J genes are TRBV2 and TRBJ1-6; D call uncertain. CDR3 length: 15 residues. V was pared by 1 base and J by 10 bases, with 14 bases between. Looked up from germline, CDR1 is SNHLY and CDR2 is FYNNEI. The CDR3 region is CASSEGGDPISPLHF. The CDR3 DNA is TGTGCCAGCAGTGAAGGGGGTGACCCTATATCACCCCTCCACTTT.

This chain links TRBV7-9 with TRBJ2-3, with TRBD1 identical over 8 bases. The J segment lost 3 bases and the V segment lost 1 base, leaving 6 bases of the junction unmatched. The germline V gene has CDR1 SEHNR and CDR2 FQNEAQ (reference sequence). The CDR3 spans 16 residues. CDR3 region: CASSLVRQGATDTQYF. CDR3 DNA: TGTGCCAGCAGCTTAGTCCGGCAGGGGGCTACAGATACGCAGTATTTT.